A selection of T cell receptor beta chains follows, all from one sample in a study of response to subunit inactivated influenza vaccine. Each CDR3 protein is one row after TCRdb ran MiXCR on the RT-PCR reads. The data contain under 850,000 distinct CDR3 sequences, about 18% of them seen just once; the ten biggest clones take up roughly a tenth. The source material was PBMCs from blood, sampled approximately 5 days after vaccination. The source of these receptors is a man aged 45-65 years who received an inactivated influenza vaccine. CDR3s include the opening cysteine and the closing phenylalanine or tryptophan. Each record gives: V gene, clone size, D gene, J gene, CDR3 protein, CDR3 DNA. A D gene is named only where the DNA matches it firmly. Size is stated for part of the rows, as once, few or many counts, or as a class when the clone is expanded.

TRBV28,once,.,TRBJ1-3,CASSFGRISGNTIYF,TGTGCCAGCAGTTTCGGACGGATCTCTGGAAACACCATATATTTT
TRBV29-1,few,TRBD2,TRBJ2-1,CSSRTSGGEQFF,TGCAGCTCGAGGACTAGCGGGGGTGAGCAGTTCTTC
TRBV6-4,.,TRBD1,TRBJ2-6,CANLEQGAGANVLTF,TGTGCCAACTTGGAACAGGGGGCTGGGGCCAACGTCCTGACTTTC
TRBV7-2,many,.,TRBJ2-7,CASSPGIRYEQYF,TGTGCCAGCAGCCCAGGGATTCGCTACGAGCAGTACTTC
TRBV20-1,few,.,TRBJ2-7,CSATTGHSTSYEQYF,TGCAGTGCTACTACGGGACACTCCACCTCCTACGAGCAGTACTTC
TRBV7-9,many,.,TRBJ2-1,CASGQHLQTHNEQFF,TGTGCCAGCGGCCAACATCTACAAACCCACAATGAGCAGTTCTTC
TRBV6-2/TRBV6-3,.,TRBD2,TRBJ2-7,CASTDAGGKAYEQYF,TGTGCCAGCACCGACGCGGGAGGGAAAGCCTACGAGCAGTACTTC
TRBV7-2,few,TRBD1,TRBJ2-7,CASSLVQGARREQYF,TGTGCCAGCAGCTTAGTACAGGGGGCGCGTCGGGAGCAGTACTTC
TRBV5-4,.,TRBD2,TRBJ2-1,CASSPAGLAVNEQFF,TGTGCCAGCAGCCCGGCGGGACTAGCGGTAAATGAGCAGTTCTTC
TRBV7-3,.,TRBD1,TRBJ1-6,CASSYTPDRGASPLHF,TGTGCCAGCAGCTACACCCCGGACAGGGGAGCTTCACCCCTCCACTTT
TRBV27,few,.,TRBJ2-5,CASSLSRPGWETQYF,TGTGCCAGCAGTCTCTCACGGCCCGGGTGGGAGACCCAGTACTTC
TRBV11-2,few,TRBD2,TRBJ2-2,CASSLGAGDHTGELFF,TGTGCCAGCAGCTTAGGAGCGGGAGACCACACCGGGGAGCTGTTTTTT
TRBV2,.,.,TRBJ2-2,CASSKDKGRTGELFF,TGTGCCAGCAGTAAGGATAAGGGCCGCACCGGGGAGCTGTTTTTT
TRBV20-1,few,TRBD2,TRBJ2-3,CSARGASGISSTDTQYF,TGCAGTGCGAGGGGGGCTAGCGGGATATCGAGCACAGATACGCAGTATTTT
TRBV2,.,.,TRBJ1-4,CASRETATTNEKLFF,TGTGCCAGCAGGGAGACTGCGACAACTAATGAAAAACTGTTTTTT
TRBV25-1,.,TRBD1,TRBJ2-7,CASRDRGRVEQYF,TGTGCCAGCAGGGACAGGGGGCGCGTCGAGCAGTACTTC
TRBV13,few,TRBD1,TRBJ2-5,CASSLGRRQGETQYF,TGTGCCAGCAGCTTGGGACGGAGACAGGGAGAGACCCAGTACTTC
TRBV11-1,.,TRBD2,TRBJ2-1,CASSFYLGTSGRSTRNEQFF,TGTGCCAGCAGTTTTTACTTAGGGACTAGCGGGAGGTCGACGAGGAATGAGCAGTTCTTC
TRBV24-1,.,TRBD2,TRBJ2-1,CATSLAGTINEQFF,TGTGCCACCAGCCTAGCGGGGACTATCAATGAGCAGTTCTTC
TRBV5-4,.,TRBD1,TRBJ2-1,CASSQQGAMNEQFF,TGTGCCAGCAGCCAACAGGGGGCGATGAATGAGCAGTTCTTC
TRBV20-1,.,TRBD2,TRBJ2-3,CSARTSGGFTDTQYF,TGCAGTGCTAGAACTAGCGGGGGATTCACAGATACGCAGTATTTT
TRBV27,.,.,TRBJ1-2,CASSPVGAGGYTF,TGTGCCAGCAGTCCAGTCGGAGCGGGTGGCTACACCTTC
TRBV28,.,.,TRBJ2-4,CASSLLGEGNIQYF,TGTGCCAGCAGTTTATTAGGAGAGGGGAACATTCAGTACTTC
TRBV7-8,.,.,TRBJ1-5,CASSSLRGAGDNQPQHF,TGTGCCAGCAGCTCACTTAGAGGCGCAGGGGACAATCAGCCCCAGCATTTT
TRBV6-2/TRBV6-3,few,TRBD1,TRBJ2-1,CASTTTGTGAINEQFF,TGTGCCAGCACCACCACCGGGACAGGGGCCATAAATGAGCAGTTCTTC
TRBV4-1,.,.,TRBJ2-7,CASSHPGRGEVEQYF,TGCGCCAGCAGCCACCCGGGAAGGGGCGAAGTCGAGCAGTACTTC
TRBV20-1,.,.,TRBJ2-7,CSARVTGLSYEQYF,TGCAGTGCTAGAGTGACAGGTCTCTCCTACGAGCAGTACTTC
TRBV20-1,few,.,TRBJ2-3,CSARGARRGSSTDTQYF,TGCAGTGCTAGAGGGGCTAGAAGGGGATCTAGCACAGATACGCAGTATTTT
TRBV11-2,.,.,TRBJ1-6,CASSERTVGVPLHF,TGTGCCAGCAGCGAACGGACAGTGGGTGTGCCCCTCCACTTT
TRBV27,few,TRBD2,TRBJ2-1,CASSRGTSGNNEQFF,TGTGCCAGCAGTCGGGGGACTAGCGGAAACAATGAGCAGTTCTTC
TRBV7-2,.,TRBD1,TRBJ2-7,CASSAQPGTVALEQYF,TGTGCCAGCAGCGCCCAACCCGGGACAGTGGCTCTCGAGCAGTACTTC
TRBV6-5,.,TRBD1,TRBJ1-1,CASSYTYRGPMNTEAFF,TGTGCCAGCAGTTACACGTACAGGGGACCGATGAACACTGAAGCTTTCTTT
TRBV24-1,.,.,TRBJ1-1,CATSGAGTNTEAFF,TGTGCCACCAGTGGCGCAGGGACGAACACTGAAGCTTTCTTT
TRBV20-1,.,.,TRBJ1-1,CSARDELTRLMNTEAFF,TGCAGTGCTAGAGATGAGTTAACACGCCTTATGAACACTGAAGCTTTCTTT
TRBV4-2,few,.,TRBJ2-1,CASSPHFSGSTYNEQFF,TGTGCCAGCAGCCCCCATTTCTCCGGGAGTACCTACAATGAGCAGTTCTTC
TRBV5-1,.,.,TRBJ2-5,CASSFDRTRETQYF,TGCGCCAGCAGCTTCGACAGGACTCGAGAGACCCAGTACTTC
TRBV20-1,many,.,TRBJ2-5,CSALQDWVETQYF,TGCAGTGCCCTCCAGGACTGGGTGGAGACCCAGTACTTC
TRBV24-1,few,TRBD1,TRBJ2-5,CATSERDRGETQYF,TGTGCCACCAGTGAACGGGACAGGGGAGAGACCCAGTACTTC
TRBV29-1,few,.,TRBJ2-7,CSVGPGGAYYEQYF,TGCAGCGTCGGCCCGGGGGGCGCTTACTACGAGCAGTACTTC
TRBV20-1,few,.,TRBJ2-7,CSLDRGGFEQYF,TGCAGCTTGGACAGAGGGGGATTCGAGCAGTACTTC
TRBV5-4,.,.,TRBJ2-7,CASSRDTLTYEQYF,TGTGCCAGCAGCAGGGACACCCTTACCTACGAGCAGTACTTC
TRBV12-3/TRBV12-4,.,.,TRBJ1-2,CASSLSLRWGYTF,TGTGCCAGCAGTTTAAGCCTCCGGTGGGGCTACACCTTC